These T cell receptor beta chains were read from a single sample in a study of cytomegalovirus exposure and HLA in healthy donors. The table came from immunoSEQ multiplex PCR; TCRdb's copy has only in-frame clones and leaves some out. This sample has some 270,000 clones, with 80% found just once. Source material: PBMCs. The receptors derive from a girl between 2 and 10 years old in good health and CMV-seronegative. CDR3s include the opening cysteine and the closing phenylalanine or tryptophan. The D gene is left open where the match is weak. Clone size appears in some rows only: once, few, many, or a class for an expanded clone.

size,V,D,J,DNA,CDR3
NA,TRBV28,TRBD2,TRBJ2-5,TGTGCCAGCAGTCAACCGAGGGCTAGCGGGGGGAACCAAGAGACCCAGTACTTC,CASSQPRASGGNQETQYF
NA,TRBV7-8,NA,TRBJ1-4,TGTGCCAGCAGCGGGGGGGGAGGGCAGACTAATGAAAAACTGTTTTTT,CASSGGGGQTNEKLFF
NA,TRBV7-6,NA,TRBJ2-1,TGTGCCAGCAGCTTAGCTGGGCCGGCAGGGCCCTCCTACAATGAGCAGTTCTTC,CASSLAGPAGPSYNEQFF
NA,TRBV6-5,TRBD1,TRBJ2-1,TGTGCCAGCGGACGGGACAGGGCGTACAATGAGCAGTTCTTC,CASGRDRAYNEQFF
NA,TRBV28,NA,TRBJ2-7,TGTGCCAGCAGTTTTCTCCTCTACGAGCAGTACTTC,CASSFLLYEQYF
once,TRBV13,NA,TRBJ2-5,TGTGCCAGCAGCTTTGGACAGATTATTCAAGAGACCCAGTACTTC,CASSFGQIIQETQYF
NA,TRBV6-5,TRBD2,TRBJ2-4,TGTGCCAGCCGAGTTCGAGCGGGGGGAAACATTCAGTACTTC,CASRVRAGGNIQYF
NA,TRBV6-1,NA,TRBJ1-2,TGTGCCAGCGGAATGGGGGCAGCACATAACTATGGCTACACCTTC,CASGMGAAHNYGYTF
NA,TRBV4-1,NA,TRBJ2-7,TGCGCCAGCAGCCAAGTATACGGGGGGCGTTCCTACGAGCAGTACTTC,CASSQVYGGRSYEQYF
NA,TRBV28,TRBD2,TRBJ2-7,TGTGCCAGCAATGGCGGGGGGACCACCTACGAGCAGTACTTC,CASNGGGTTYEQYF
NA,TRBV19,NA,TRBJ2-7,TGTGCCAGTAGTATACTAGGGGTAGGCTACGAGCAGTACTTC,CASSILGVGYEQYF
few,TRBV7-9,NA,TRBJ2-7,TGTGCCAGTTCCCGGGACAACCTCTATGAGCAGTACTTC,CASSRDNLYEQYF
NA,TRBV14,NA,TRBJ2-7,TGTGCCAGCAGCCCGATCGGGAGAGCGAGCTCCTACGAGCAGTACTTC,CASSPIGRASSYEQYF
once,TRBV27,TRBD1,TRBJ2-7,TGTGCCAGCAGTTTATCAGGGGGCGACGAGCAGTACTTC,CASSLSGGDEQYF
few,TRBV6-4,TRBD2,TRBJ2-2,TGTGCCAGCAGTGACTCGAGACTAGCGTACACCGGGGAGCTGTTTTTT,CASSDSRLAYTGELFF
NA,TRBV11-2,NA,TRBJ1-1,TGTGCCAGCAGCGAAGGGGGGGACACTGAAGCTTTCTTT,CASSEGGDTEAFF
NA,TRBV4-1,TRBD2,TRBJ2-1,TGCGCCAGCAGCCAAAGTTATCGGCGGGAGGGAAACAATGAGCAGTTCTTC,CASSQSYRREGNNEQFF
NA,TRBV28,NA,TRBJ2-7,TGTGCCAGCACCTTTGGTGGAGGGACCTACGAGCAGTACTTC,CASTFGGGTYEQYF
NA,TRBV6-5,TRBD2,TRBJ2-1,TGTGCCAGCAGTGGGACTAGCAGCTACAATGAGCAGTTCTTC,CASSGTSSYNEQFF
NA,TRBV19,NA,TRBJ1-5,TGTGCCAGTATGGAGGGAACCGATAGCAATCAGCCCCAGCATTTT,CASMEGTDSNQPQHF
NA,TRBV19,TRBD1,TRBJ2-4,TGTGCCAGTAGTATAGATCTCTTTCTGACAGGGAGAGCCAAAAACATTCAGTACTTC,CASSIDLFLTGRAKNIQYF
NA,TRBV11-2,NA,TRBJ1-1,TGTGCCAGCAGCTTTTGGAGGAACACTGAAGCTTTCTTT,CASSFWRNTEAFF
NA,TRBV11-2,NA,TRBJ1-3,TGTGCCAGCAGCGCTAGCCTACAGAACTCAGGAAACACCATATATTTT,CASSASLQNSGNTIYF